A selection of T cell receptor beta chains follows, all from one sample in a study of blood T cell repertoires in COVID-19. The repertoire was sequenced with immunoSEQ multiplex PCR; TCRdb's copy has only in-frame clones and lacks some. This table holds roughly 180,000 clones, over 75% found once. Sequencing was done on a sample of PBMCs or T cells enriched from blood (not recorded which). The receptors were gathered from a man aged 45-65 years who had recovered from COVID-19. Each CDR3 is given with its conserved first and last residue. A D gene is named only where the DNA matches it firmly. The size of a clone is reported for some rows only, either as once, few or many, or as a class for expanded clones.

>TRBJ2-5|once|TRBV2|NA
CASSEAPSPRGETQYF
TGTGCCAGCAGTGAAGCGCCGAGCCCAAGGGGAGAGACCCAGTACTTC
>TRBJ2-5|few|TRBV5-4|NA
CASSAAGTLTGETQYF
TGTGCCAGCAGCGCAGCCGGGACTCTAACGGGAGAGACCCAGTACTTC
>TRBJ2-7|once|TRBV27|NA
CASRNLQVPGYEQYF
TGTGCCAGCAGGAACCTCCAGGTACCTGGCTACGAGCAGTACTTC
>TRBJ2-5|NA|TRBV4-2|TRBD2
CASSQDGSSGGRLETQYF
TGTGCCAGCAGCCAAGACGGGAGTAGCGGGGGGCGCCTCGAGACCCAGTACTTC
>TRBJ2-3|NA|TRBV11-2|NA
CASSLAQEDTQYF
TGTGCCAGCAGCTTAGCGCAGGAAGATACGCAGTATTTT
>TRBJ2-7|NA|TRBV7-6|TRBD2
CASSLGGGSPYEQYF
TGTGCCAGCAGCTTAGGCGGGGGTTCCCCCTACGAGCAGTACTTC
>TRBJ1-1|NA|TRBV29-1|NA
CSVEIAEAFF
TGCAGCGTTGAAATAGCTGAAGCTTTCTTT
>TRBJ2-7|few|TRBV5-5|NA
CASSSTALSYEQYF
TGTGCCAGCAGCTCGACAGCCCTCTCCTACGAGCAGTACTTC
>TRBJ2-2|few|TRBV11-3|NA
CASSLRPGAGELFF
TGTGCCAGCAGCTTACGTCCAGGGGCCGGGGAGCTGTTTTTT
>TRBJ1-2|NA|TRBV7-2|TRBD1
CASSPMPGQDYGYTF
TGTGCCAGCAGCCCCATGCCGGGACAGGACTATGGCTACACCTTC
>TRBJ2-7|NA|TRBV18|NA
CASSHTARVAYEQYF
TGTGCCAGCTCACACACCGCCCGTGTGGCCTACGAGCAGTACTTC
>TRBJ2-7|NA|TRBV19|NA
CASSKTVTYEQYF
TGTGCCAGTAGTAAGACAGTTACCTACGAGCAGTACTTC
>TRBJ2-3|NA|TRBV2|NA
CASSEEYWDTQYF
TGTGCCAGCAGTGAAGAGTACTGGGATACGCAGTATTTT
>TRBJ1-2|NA|TRBV7-2|TRBD1
CASSSEGQTSYTF
TGTGCCAGCAGCTCGGAGGGACAGACGTCCTACACCTTC
>TRBJ2-3|few|TRBV7-2|NA
CASSLALSPGDTQYF
TGTGCCAGCAGCTTAGCGCTTTCGCCCGGAGATACGCAGTATTTT
>TRBJ2-1|NA|TRBV9|NA
CASSELVTDSEQFF
TGTGCCAGCAGCGAGCTCGTGACCGACAGTGAGCAGTTCTTC
>TRBJ1-2|NA|TRBV7-8|TRBD1
CASSLTPRTGNYYGYTF
TGTGCCAGCAGCTTAACCCCAAGGACAGGAAATTACTATGGCTACACCTTC
>TRBJ2-3|NA|TRBV19|TRBD1
CASRDRGSTDTQYF
TGTGCCAGCCGGGACAGGGGGAGCACAGATACGCAGTATTTT
>TRBJ2-1|NA|TRBV10-3|TRBD2
CAISGIAGAMGNEQFF
TGTGCCATCAGTGGAATAGCGGGAGCGATGGGGAATGAGCAGTTCTTC
>TRBJ2-5|NA|TRBV7-9|NA
CASSPGGYQETQYF
TGTGCCAGCAGCCCAGGGGGGTACCAAGAGACCCAGTACTTC
>TRBJ2-7|NA|TRBV28|NA
CASSQTAYEQYF
TGTGCCAGCAGTCAGACAGCCTACGAGCAGTACTTC
>TRBJ2-2|NA|TRBV11-2|TRBD2
CASSLRAGANTGELFF
TGTGCCAGCAGCCTAAGAGCGGGAGCGAACACCGGGGAGCTGTTTTTT